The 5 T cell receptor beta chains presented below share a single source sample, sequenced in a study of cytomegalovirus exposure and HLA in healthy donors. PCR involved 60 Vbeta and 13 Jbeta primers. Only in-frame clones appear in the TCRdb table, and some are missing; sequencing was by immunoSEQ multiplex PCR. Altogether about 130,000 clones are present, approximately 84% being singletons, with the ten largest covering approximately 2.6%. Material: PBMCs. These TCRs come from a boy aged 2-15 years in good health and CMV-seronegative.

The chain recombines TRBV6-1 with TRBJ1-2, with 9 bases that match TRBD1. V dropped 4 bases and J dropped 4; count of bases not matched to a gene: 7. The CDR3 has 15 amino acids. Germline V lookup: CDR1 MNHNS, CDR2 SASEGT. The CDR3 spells CASSALGQGSYGYTF. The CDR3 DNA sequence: TGTGCCAGCAGTGCTCTGGGACAGGGATCCTATGGCTACACCTTC.

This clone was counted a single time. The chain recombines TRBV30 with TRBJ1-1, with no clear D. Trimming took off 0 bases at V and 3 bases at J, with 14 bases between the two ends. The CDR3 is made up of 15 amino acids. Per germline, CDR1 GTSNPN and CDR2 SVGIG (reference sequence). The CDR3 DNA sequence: TGTGCCTGGAGTGTGAGGGTACTTTTGGACACTGAAGCTTTCTTT. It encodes CAWSVRVLLDTEAFF. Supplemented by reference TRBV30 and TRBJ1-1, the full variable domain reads SQTIHQWPATLVQPVGSPLSLECTVEGTSNPNLYWYRQAAGRGLQLLFYSVGIGQISSEVPQNLSASRPQDRQFILSSKKLLLSDSGFYLCAWSVRVLLDTEAFFGQGTRLTVV.

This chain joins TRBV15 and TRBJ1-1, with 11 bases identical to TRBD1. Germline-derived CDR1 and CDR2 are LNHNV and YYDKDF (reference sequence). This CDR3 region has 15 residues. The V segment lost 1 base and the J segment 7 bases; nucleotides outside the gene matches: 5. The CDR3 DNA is TGTGCCACCAGCAGAGGTTGGACAGGGGGCAGTGAAGCTTTCTTT. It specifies CATSRGWTGGSEAFF.

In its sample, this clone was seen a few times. CDR3 region: CASSRQGAGSEQYF. DNA for the CDR3: TGTGCCAGCAGTAGACAGGGGGCCGGGAGCGAGCAGTACTTC. The genes are TRBV6-5 and TRBJ2-7; 10 nucleotides agree with TRBD1. After removal of 5 bases from V and 6 bases from J, the junction contained 7 bases not matched to a gene. The CDR3 spans 14 residues. The germline CDR1 and CDR2 sequences are MNHEY and SVGAGI.

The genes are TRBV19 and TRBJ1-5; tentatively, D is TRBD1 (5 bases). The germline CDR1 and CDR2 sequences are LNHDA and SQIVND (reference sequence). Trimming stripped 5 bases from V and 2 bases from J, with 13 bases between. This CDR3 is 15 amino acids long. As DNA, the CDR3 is TGTGCCAGTAGTTGGGGGGGAGGAGGCAATCAGCCCCAGCATTTT. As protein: CASSWGGGGNQPQHF.